A selection of T cell receptor beta chains follows, all from one sample in a study of blood T cells in healthy people across ages. TCRdb fed the 5' RACE reads into MiXCR, producing one record per CDR3 protein. Of 650,000 to 800,000 distinct CDR3 sequences listed, around two fifths are singletons. The sequenced sample consisted of blood. Source of these receptors: a man in his 60s in good health. Each CDR3 is given with its conserved first and last residue. A D gene is named only where the DNA matches it firmly. Clone size appears in some rows only: once, few, many, or a class for an expanded clone.

V,length,D,J,size,DNA,CDR3
TRBV7-8,18,TRBD1,TRBJ2-4,-,TGTGCCAGCAGCGATAGACTGGGACAGCTGCGGGCCAAAAACATTCAGTACTTC,CASSDRLGQLRAKNIQYF
TRBV6-6,14,-,TRBJ1-4,-,TGTGCCAGCAGTTACTCCGCAACTAATGAAAAACTGTTTTTT,CASSYSATNEKLFF
TRBV20-1,16,TRBD1,TRBJ2-7,once,TGCAGTGCCTGGACAGGGGGCTCTAAGAGCTCCTACGAGCAGTACTTC,CSAWTGGSKSSYEQYF
TRBV12-3/TRBV12-4,13,-,TRBJ1-1,-,TGTGCCAGCAGCCTCGACAACATTGGGGAAGCTTTCTTT,CASSLDNIGEAFF
TRBV20-1,13,TRBD2,TRBJ2-1,few,TGCAGTGCTGGACTAGCGTGGAGGAATGAGCAGTTCTTC,CSAGLAWRNEQFF
TRBV18,18,TRBD1,TRBJ2-3,-,TGTGCCAGCTCACTTCTCCCCGCGGCCCAGGGGGCAAGAGATACGCAGTATTTT,CASSLLPAAQGARDTQYF
TRBV20-1,14,-,TRBJ2-5,-,TGCAGTGCGGCACCCGACGGTAGCCCAGAGACCCAGTACTTC,CSAAPDGSPETQYF
TRBV5-1,15,-,TRBJ2-7,-,TGCGCCAGCAGCTTGGAACAGGGAGGAGTCTACGAGCAGTACTTC,CASSLEQGGVYEQYF
TRBV20-1,13,-,TRBJ2-5,-,TGCAGTGCTAAGAATTGGGGGGAAGAGACCCAGTACTTC,CSAKNWGEETQYF
TRBV6-6,15,-,TRBJ2-7,-,TGTGCCAGCAGTTACAAGGACAGCAACACCTACGAGCAGTACTTC,CASSYKDSNTYEQYF
TRBV7-2,15,-,TRBJ1-5,once,TGTGCCAGCAGCTTAGCGAAAGGGGGTGGCCAGCCCCAGCATTTT,CASSLAKGGGQPQHF
TRBV6-5,14,-,TRBJ1-1,-,TGTGCCAGCAGTTACCTCCGGGACGGAGGTACGGCTTTCTTT,CASSYLRDGGTAFF
TRBV7-2,12,-,TRBJ2-7,few,TGTGCCAGCAGCCCCCACAGATATGAGCAGTACTTC,CASSPHRYEQYF
TRBV6-5,14,TRBD1,TRBJ2-7,-,TGTGCCAGCAGTCACGGGACAGGGGTCGACGAGCAGTACTTC,CASSHGTGVDEQYF
TRBV27,15,-,TRBJ2-7,-,TGTGCCAGCAGTTTTGGAGACAGGTTAACCTACGAGCAGTACTTC,CASSFGDRLTYEQYF
TRBV20-1,15,-,TRBJ2-7,-,TGCAGTGCTGGAGGGGGTATCGGGGGATTTGACGAGCAGTACTTC,CSAGGGIGGFDEQYF
TRBV3-1,14,TRBD1,TRBJ1-2,few,TGTGCCAGCAGCCATCAGACAGGGTGGAATGGCTACACCTTC,CASSHQTGWNGYTF
TRBV14,15,-,TRBJ2-3,once,TGTGCCAGCAGCCAAGATCATGTGGGCGCAGATACGCAGTATTTT,CASSQDHVGADTQYF
TRBV29-1,15,TRBD2,TRBJ2-5,-,TGCAGCGTCCAGCGCCTAGCGGGGGGGCGAGAGACCCAGTACTTC,CSVQRLAGGRETQYF
TRBV27,14,TRBD1,TRBJ1-5,few,TGTGCCAGCAGTAAGGGACAGGGGCAACAGCCCCAGCATTTT,CASSKGQGQQPQHF
TRBV7-9,14,TRBD1,TRBJ2-1,once,TGTGCCAGCAGCTTCGACAGGGGGGCCAATGAGCAGTTCTTC,CASSFDRGANEQFF
TRBV3-1,13,-,TRBJ1-2,-,TGTGCCAGCAGCCAATACTCGAACGGGGGCTACACCTTC,CASSQYSNGGYTF
TRBV10-2,14,TRBD1,TRBJ2-7,-,TGCGCCAGCAGTGAGTCGGACAGGATCCACGAGCAGTACTTC,CASSESDRIHEQYF
TRBV24-1,16,TRBD1,TRBJ2-3,-,TGTGCCACCAGCGAGGACAGGGAGGATACGGCAGATACGCAGTATTTT,CATSEDREDTADTQYF
TRBV6-5,19,TRBD2,TRBJ2-2,-,TGTGCCAGCAGTTACGGGGCTAGCGGGGGGCTCAATTCTCCCGGGGAGCTGTTTTTT,CASSYGASGGLNSPGELFF
TRBV28,15,-,TRBJ2-1,few,TGTGCCAGCAGTTTCCAGCGGGCCTCCTACAATGAGCAGTTCTTC,CASSFQRASYNEQFF
TRBV6-5,13,-,TRBJ2-5,-,TGTGCCAGCAGTGCGGGGGCGACGGGGACCCAGTACTTC,CASSAGATGTQYF
TRBV28,13,-,TRBJ2-5,-,TGTGCCAGCAGCCTTGGGGGACCCGGGACCCAGTACTTC,CASSLGGPGTQYF
TRBV7-2,14,TRBD2,TRBJ2-7,many,TGTGCCAGCAGCCCCACTAGCGGGGGAGGGGAGCAGTACTTC,CASSPTSGGGEQYF
TRBV6-6,15,TRBD2,TRBJ2-5,-,TGTGCCAGCAGTTTTCGACTAGCGGGGGAAGAGACCCAGTACTTC,CASSFRLAGEETQYF
TRBV29-1,14,-,TRBJ1-2,-,TGCAGCGTTCTTGTAATTCGTGCTAACTATGGCTACACCTTC,CSVLVIRANYGYTF
TRBV5-1,16,-,TRBJ2-5,-,TGCGCCAGCAGCACCCGGGGTGCCTCGTACCAAGAGACCCAGTACTTC,CASSTRGASYQETQYF
TRBV7-7,13,-,TRBJ2-7,few,TGTGCCAGCAGCTTAGCTTTTGTGCGTGAGCAGTACTTC,CASSLAFVREQYF
TRBV10-2,12,-,TRBJ1-6,few,TGCGCCAGCAGTGAAGAGAATTCACCCCTCCACTTT,CASSEENSPLHF
TRBV29-1,13,-,TRBJ1-1,few,TGCAGCGTTGACCACAGGGACGGCACTGAAGCTTTCTTT,CSVDHRDGTEAFF
TRBV4-1,16,-,TRBJ2-3,-,TGCGCCAACAGCCCCAGGGCCCGGGACAGCACAGATACGCAGTATTTT,CANSPRARDSTDTQYF
TRBV2,14,-,TRBJ1-4,-,TGTGCCAGCAGTGAAAGGGCTAAAAATGAAAAACTGTTTTTT,CASSERAKNEKLFF
TRBV7-9,19,-,TRBJ2-4,-,TGTGCCAGCAGCTTCGGGTCTACAGGAGACAGGGAGGGATTTAGGGAGCAGTACTTC,CASSFGSTGDREGFREQYF
TRBV6-1,12,-,TRBJ1-1,-,TGTGCCAGCAGTGAAGTCGTGTCTGAAGCTTTCTTT,CASSEVVSEAFF
TRBV7-7,15,-,TRBJ2-3,-,TGTGCCAGCAGCAGAGGGACGGGCCGCACAGATACGCAGTATTTT,CASSRGTGRTDTQYF
TRBV3-1,15,-,TRBJ2-7,-,TGTGCCAGCAGCCCGTGGGGGGTCTCCTACAATGAGCAGTACTTC,CASSPWGVSYNEQYF
TRBV9,17,-,TRBJ1-2,-,TGTGCCAGCAGCCCCCGAGGTAGGGACGCTGGAAACTATGGCTACACCTTC,CASSPRGRDAGNYGYTF
TRBV20-1,12,-,TRBJ1-5,-,TGCAGTGCCCCCAGGGGAGATCAGCCCCAGCATTTT,CSAPRGDQPQHF
TRBV7-2,12,-,TRBJ2-7,-,TGTGCCAGCAGCGGACGGTACTACGAGCAGTACTTC,CASSGRYYEQYF
TRBV10-3,16,TRBD1,TRBJ2-3,few,TGTGCCATCAGGAGACCGACAGGGGGGGGAACAGATACGCAGTATTTT,CAIRRPTGGGTDTQYF
TRBV7-2,18,-,TRBJ2-7,few,TGTGCCAGCAGCTTAGTGGTGGGGCCCCAGGAGGTTTCCTACGAGCAGTACTTC,CASSLVVGPQEVSYEQYF
TRBV6-2/TRBV6-3,16,-,TRBJ2-4,-,TGTGCCAGCAGTTACTCCACTGGGCGATCCAAAAACATTCAGTACTTC,CASSYSTGRSKNIQYF